The TCR beta chain described here comes from a study of T cells after yellow fever vaccination. Study conclusions and caveats: A small proportion of clonotypes was detected in both the CD4 and CD8 compartments.

The ends lost 5 bases at V and 2 bases at J; junction bases unmatched: 3. There are 15 residues in the CDR3. From germline, CDR1 is MNHEY and CDR2 SVGAGI. The authors made TCR cDNA by 5'RACE template switching, adding a universal primer site and UMIs. TCRdb independently ran MiXCR on the 5' RACE reads; one entry per CDR3 protein. Here the sample spans about 60,000 distinct CDR3 sequences, around 6.9% being singletons. For this clonotype: Its antigen is currently unknown.

This clonotype originated in a young man who received the YFV17D yellow fever vaccine. The V and J genes are TRBV6-5 and TRBJ2-3, with 11 bases that match TRBD2. Source: CD8+ T cells sorted from PBMCs, taken on the day of the first yellow fever vaccination. In DNA, the CDR3 is TGTGCCAGCAGTCTACTAGCGGGGGACACAGATACGCAGTATTTT. Its translation: CASSLLAGDTDTQYF.